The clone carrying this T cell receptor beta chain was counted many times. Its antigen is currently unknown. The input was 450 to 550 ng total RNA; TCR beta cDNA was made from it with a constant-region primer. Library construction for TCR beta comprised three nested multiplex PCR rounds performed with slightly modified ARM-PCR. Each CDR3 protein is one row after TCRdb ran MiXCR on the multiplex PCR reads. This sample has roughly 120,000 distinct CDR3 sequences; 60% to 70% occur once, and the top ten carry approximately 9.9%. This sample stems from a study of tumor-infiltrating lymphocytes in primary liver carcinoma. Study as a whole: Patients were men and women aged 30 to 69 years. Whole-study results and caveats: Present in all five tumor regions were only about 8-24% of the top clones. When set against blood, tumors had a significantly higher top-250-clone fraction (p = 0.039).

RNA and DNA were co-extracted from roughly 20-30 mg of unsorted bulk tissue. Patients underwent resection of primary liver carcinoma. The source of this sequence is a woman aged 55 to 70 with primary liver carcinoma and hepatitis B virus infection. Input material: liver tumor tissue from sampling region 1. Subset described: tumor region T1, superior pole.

In nucleotides, the CDR3 is TGTGCCAGCAGCTTGGCCGGGACAGGGCTTTTGACAGATACGCAGTATTTT. Amino acid sequence: CASSLAGTGLLTDTQYF. The chain joins TRBV5-4 to TRBJ2-3; 9 nucleotides line up with TRBD1. The CDR3 contains 17 residues. V trimming: 0 bases; J trimming: 3 bases; junction bases outside the gene matches: 8. CDR1 and CDR2 from the germline V gene are SGHNT and YYREEE (reference sequence).